A selection of T cell receptor beta chains follows, all from one sample in a study of cytomegalovirus exposure and HLA in healthy donors. The table came from immunoSEQ multiplex PCR; TCRdb's copy has only in-frame clones and leaves some out. The data hold some 81,000 clones, with more than 65% observed a single time. Sequenced: PBMCs. The receptors here all came from a woman between 40 and 50 years old in good health and CMV-seropositive. CDR3s include the opening cysteine and the closing phenylalanine or tryptophan. The order of the fields is J gene, clone size, D gene, V gene, CDR3 DNA, CDR3 protein. The D gene is left open where the match is weak. Some rows have no size entry. The others give once, few or many, or a class for an expanded clone.

TRBJ2-7,.,.,TRBV12-5,TGTGCTAGTGGTTTCAGTTACAGGGCCCCGCCCGAGCAGTACTTC,CASGFSYRAPPEQYF
TRBJ2-7,.,TRBD1,TRBV5-6,TGTGCCAGCAGCCAGATCCCGGGACAGGGGAAAGCATGGCAGTACTTC,CASSQIPGQGKAWQYF
TRBJ1-5,many,.,TRBV6-1,TGTGCCAGCAGTGCTTTGCGGGAACAGCCCCAGCATTTT,CASSALREQPQHF
TRBJ2-7,once,.,TRBV7-9,TGTGCCAGCAGCACGCAGGTTACCTACGAGCAGTACTTC,CASSTQVTYEQYF
TRBJ1-1,.,.,TRBV29-1,TGCAGCGTTGAGGCAGGGGCCGCTTATGGGAACACTGAAGCTTTCTTT,CSVEAGAAYGNTEAFF
TRBJ1-1,.,.,TRBV7-3,TGTGCCAGCAGCTTAAATCAGGGAATGAACACTGAAGCTTTCTTT,CASSLNQGMNTEAFF
TRBJ2-7,.,.,TRBV2,TGTGCCAGCAGTGAACGGGGAGGTTTACGGGGCACCTACGAGCAGTACTTC,CASSERGGLRGTYEQYF
TRBJ2-7,few,.,TRBV12-2,TGTGCAAGTCGCTTAGCGAGAGCGGGAGGTTTCGAGCAGTACTTC,CASRLARAGGFEQYF
TRBJ1-2,.,TRBD1,TRBV5-1,TGCGCCAGCAGCTCAGGGGACAGCAACTATGGCTACACCTTC,CASSSGDSNYGYTF
TRBJ1-1,.,TRBD1,TRBV9,TGTGCCAGCAGCGTAACAGGGGTCCCTGAAGCTTTCTTT,CASSVTGVPEAFF
TRBJ2-7,.,TRBD2,TRBV27,TGTGCCAGCAGTTTATTGGGCGGGAGCCTCGAGCAGTACTTC,CASSLLGGSLEQYF
TRBJ2-1,.,TRBD2,TRBV2,TGTGCCAGCAGACGGGGACTAGGCGGGGATGAGCAGTTCTTC,CASRRGLGGDEQFF
TRBJ1-2,.,.,TRBV5-4,TGTGCCAGCAGCGTTGGACAGCTCGACTATGGCTACACCTTC,CASSVGQLDYGYTF
TRBJ2-7,.,TRBD1,TRBV7-9,TGTGCCAGCAGCTCCTCAGGGGGCGGATACGAGCAGTACTTC,CASSSSGGGYEQYF
TRBJ2-7,.,TRBD1,TRBV29-1,TGCAGCGCAAAGGACAGGGCCTACGAGCAGTACTTC,CSAKDRAYEQYF
TRBJ2-1,.,.,TRBV25-1,TGTGCCAGCAGTGAGAGCTCCTACAATGAGCAGTTCTTC,CASSESSYNEQFF
TRBJ2-3,few,.,TRBV7-9,TGTGCCAGCAGCCCGACAGTGGCTTTTCTATACGATACGCAGTATTTT,CASSPTVAFLYDTQYF
TRBJ2-7,.,TRBD2,TRBV18,TGTGCCAGCTCTATTGGGGCTAGCGGGAGAAGCTCCTACGAGCAGTACTTC,CASSIGASGRSSYEQYF
TRBJ2-3,.,TRBD1,TRBV6-6,TGTGCCAGCAGTTACCCCGGGACAGGGGAAGGGGATACGCAGTATTTT,CASSYPGTGEGDTQYF
TRBJ2-7,.,TRBD2,TRBV7-2,TGTGCCAGCAGCCAATTCGAGCATAGCGGGTCCTACGAGCAGTACTTC,CASSQFEHSGSYEQYF
TRBJ2-7,once,TRBD1,TRBV9,TGTGCCAGCAGCGTAGCCCCGGGACAGGCTTCCTACGAGCAGTACTTC,CASSVAPGQASYEQYF
TRBJ2-7,.,.,TRBV6-5,TGTGCCAGCAGTTCCCGCGGGACCCCAGGGCACTACGAGCAGTACTTC,CASSSRGTPGHYEQYF
TRBJ2-2,.,.,TRBV5-8,TGTGCCAGCAGGCCTGGCGGGCACGGGGCCGGGGAGCTGTTTTTT,CASRPGGHGAGELFF
TRBJ2-1,few,.,TRBV4-3,TGCGCCAGCAGCCAAGATTTGAGCTTAGACTACAATGAGCAGTTCTTC,CASSQDLSLDYNEQFF
TRBJ2-3,few,.,TRBV29-1,TGCAGCGTTGAGCTCGGGTCTTCTAGCACAGATACGCAGTATTTT,CSVELGSSSTDTQYF
TRBJ2-5,.,TRBD2,TRBV9,TGTGCCAGCAGCGTAGCTGGACTAGCGGGACAAGAGACCCAGTACTTC,CASSVAGLAGQETQYF
TRBJ2-4,.,TRBD2,TRBV13,TGTGCCAGCAGCTTAGGTAGCGGGAGTCTAGCCAAAAACATTCAGTACTTC,CASSLGSGSLAKNIQYF
TRBJ2-7,.,TRBD2,TRBV19,TGTGCCAGTAGTATGGGACTAGCGGGAGTCTTTAGCTCCTACGAGCAGTACTTC,CASSMGLAGVFSSYEQYF
TRBJ2-1,.,.,TRBV9,TGTGCCAGCAGCGTAGACGGGAACGCCTACAATGAGCAGTTCTTC,CASSVDGNAYNEQFF
TRBJ1-4,.,.,TRBV7-9,TGTGCCAGCACCCATCGGGGGGTACATGAAAAACTGTTTTTT,CASTHRGVHEKLFF
TRBJ1-1,.,TRBD1,TRBV5-4,TGTGCCAGCAGCAGTATGGTGACAGGGCAAGCTTTCTTT,CASSSMVTGQAFF
TRBJ1-2,many,TRBD1,TRBV5-6,TGTGCCAGCAGTTCTGGACAGGCCTATGGCTACACCTTC,CASSSGQAYGYTF
TRBJ1-5,.,TRBD1,TRBV6-5,TGTGCCAGCAGACAGGGGCCTAGCAATCAGCCCCAGCATTTT,CASRQGPSNQPQHF
TRBJ2-1,.,.,TRBV19,TGTGCCAGTAGTTACGGGAAACCCTACAATGAGCAGTTCTTC,CASSYGKPYNEQFF
TRBJ2-1,.,TRBD1,TRBV11-3,TGTGCCAGCAGCTTTGAAGGGGGCGAGTACAATGAGCAGTTCTTC,CASSFEGGEYNEQFF